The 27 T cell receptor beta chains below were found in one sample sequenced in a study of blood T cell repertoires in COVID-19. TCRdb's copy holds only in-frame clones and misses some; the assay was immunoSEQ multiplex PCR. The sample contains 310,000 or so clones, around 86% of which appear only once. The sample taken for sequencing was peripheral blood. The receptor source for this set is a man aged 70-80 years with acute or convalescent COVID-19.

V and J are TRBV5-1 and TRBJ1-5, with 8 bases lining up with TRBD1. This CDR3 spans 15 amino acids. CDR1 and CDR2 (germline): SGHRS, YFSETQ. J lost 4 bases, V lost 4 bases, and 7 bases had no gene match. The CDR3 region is CASSPGTGVNQPQHF. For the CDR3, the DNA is TGCGCCAGCAGCCCTGGGACAGGAGTAAATCAGCCCCAGCATTTT.

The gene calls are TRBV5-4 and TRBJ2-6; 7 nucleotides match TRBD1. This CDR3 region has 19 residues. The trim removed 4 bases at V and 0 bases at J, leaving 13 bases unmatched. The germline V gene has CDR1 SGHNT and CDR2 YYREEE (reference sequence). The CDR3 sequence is CASSQNKGASPSGANVLTF. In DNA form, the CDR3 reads TGTGCCAGCAGCCAGAATAAGGGGGCTTCCCCCTCTGGGGCCAACGTCCTGACTTTC.

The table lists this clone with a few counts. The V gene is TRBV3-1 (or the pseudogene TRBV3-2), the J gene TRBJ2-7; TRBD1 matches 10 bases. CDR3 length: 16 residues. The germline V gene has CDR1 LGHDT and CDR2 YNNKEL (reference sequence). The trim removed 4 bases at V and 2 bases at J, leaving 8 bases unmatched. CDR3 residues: CASSPLTGTGAYEQYF. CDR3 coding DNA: TGTGCCAGCAGCCCTCTCACCGGGACAGGGGCCTACGAGCAGTACTTC.

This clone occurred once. CDR3 sequence reads: CASSFTGEGTEAFF. DNA for the CDR3: TGCGCCAGCAGCTTCACAGGGGAAGGAACTGAAGCTTTCTTT. The gene calls are TRBV5-1 and TRBJ1-1, with TRBD1 matching 7 bases. CDR1 and CDR2 from the germline V gene are SGHRS and YFSETQ. The CDR3 covers 14 residues. J lost 5 bases, V lost 2 bases, and 6 bases had no gene match.

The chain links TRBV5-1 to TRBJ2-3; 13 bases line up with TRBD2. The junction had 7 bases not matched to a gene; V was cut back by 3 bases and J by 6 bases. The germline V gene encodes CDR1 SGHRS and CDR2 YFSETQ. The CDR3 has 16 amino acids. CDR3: CASSSGLAGRGDTQYF. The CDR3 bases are TGCGCCAGCAGCTCGGGACTAGCGGGGCGCGGCGATACGCAGTATTTT.

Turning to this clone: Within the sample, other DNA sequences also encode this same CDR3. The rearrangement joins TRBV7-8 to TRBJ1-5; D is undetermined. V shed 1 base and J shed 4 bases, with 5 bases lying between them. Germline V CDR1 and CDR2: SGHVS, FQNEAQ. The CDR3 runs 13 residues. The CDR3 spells CASSLDRNQPQHF. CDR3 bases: TGTGCCAGCAGCTTAGACCGGAATCAGCCCCAGCATTTT.

CDR3 loop: CSASKAGGVTDTQYF. Here the CDR3 DNA reads TGCAGTGCTAGTAAGGCAGGGGGCGTCACAGATACGCAGTATTTT. The V gene is TRBV20-1, the J gene TRBJ2-3; 8 bases match TRBD1. CDR3 length equals 15 residues. The germline V gene has CDR1 DFQATT and CDR2 SNEGSKA (reference sequence). V was pared by 3 bases and J by 2 bases, with 7 bases of the junction left unmatched.

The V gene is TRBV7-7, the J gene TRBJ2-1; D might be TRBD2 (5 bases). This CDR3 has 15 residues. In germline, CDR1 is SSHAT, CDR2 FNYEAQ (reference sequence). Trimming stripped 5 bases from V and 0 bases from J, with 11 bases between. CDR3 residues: CASSPLGSSYNEQFF. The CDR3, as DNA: TGTGCCAGCAGCCCTCTTGGGAGCTCCTACAATGAGCAGTTCTTC.

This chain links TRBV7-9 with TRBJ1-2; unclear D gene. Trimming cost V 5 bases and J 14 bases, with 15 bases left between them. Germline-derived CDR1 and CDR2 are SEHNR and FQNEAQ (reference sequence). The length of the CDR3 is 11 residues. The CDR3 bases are TGTGCCAGCAGCGTCAACAGCGGTGGGACCTTC. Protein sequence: CASSVNSGGTF. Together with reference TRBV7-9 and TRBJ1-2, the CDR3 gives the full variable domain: DTGVSQNPRHKITKRGQNVTFRCDPISEHNRLYWYRQTLGQGPEFLTYFQNEAQLEKSRLLSDRFSAERPKGSFSTLEIQRTEQGDSAMYLCASSVNSGGTFGSGTRLTVV.

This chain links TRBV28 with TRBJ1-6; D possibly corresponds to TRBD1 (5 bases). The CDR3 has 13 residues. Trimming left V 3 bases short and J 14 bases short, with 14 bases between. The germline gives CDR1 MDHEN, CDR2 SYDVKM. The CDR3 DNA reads TGTGCCAGCAGTTTTAGGGGCATAGGGTCCCTCCACTTT. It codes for CASSFRGIGSLHF.

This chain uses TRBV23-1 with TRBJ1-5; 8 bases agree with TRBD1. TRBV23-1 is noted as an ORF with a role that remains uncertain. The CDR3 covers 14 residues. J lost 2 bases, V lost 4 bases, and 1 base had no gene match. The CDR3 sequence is CASSRDRRNQPQHF. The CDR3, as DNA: TGCGCCAGCAGTCGGGACAGGCGCAATCAGCCCCAGCATTTT.

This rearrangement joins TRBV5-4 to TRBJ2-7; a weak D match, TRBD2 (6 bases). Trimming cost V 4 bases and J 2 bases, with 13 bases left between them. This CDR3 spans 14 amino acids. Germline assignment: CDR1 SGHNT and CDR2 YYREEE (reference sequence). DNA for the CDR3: TGTGCCAGCAGCCTAGAGACTAGTGCCTACGAGCAGTACTTC. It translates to CASSLETSAYEQYF. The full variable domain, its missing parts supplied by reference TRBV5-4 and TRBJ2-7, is ETGVTQSPTHLIKTRGQQVTLRCSSQSGHNTVSWYQQALGQGPQFIFQYYREEENGRGNFPPRFSGLQFPNYSSELNVNALELDDSALYLCASSLETSAYEQYFGPGTRLTVT.

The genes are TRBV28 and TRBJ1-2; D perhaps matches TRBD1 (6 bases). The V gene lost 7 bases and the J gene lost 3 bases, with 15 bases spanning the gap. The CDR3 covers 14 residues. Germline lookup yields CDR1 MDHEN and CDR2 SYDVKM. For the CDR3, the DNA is TGTGCCAGCACCAGGGGAAGGTACGACTATGGCTACACCTTC. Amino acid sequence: CASTRGRYDYGYTF.

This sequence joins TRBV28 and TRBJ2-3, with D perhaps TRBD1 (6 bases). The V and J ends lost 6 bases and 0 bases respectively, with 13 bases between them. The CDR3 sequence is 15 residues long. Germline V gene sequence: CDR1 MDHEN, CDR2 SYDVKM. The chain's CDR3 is CASSFTGSSTDTQYF. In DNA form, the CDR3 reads TGTGCCAGCAGCTTCACAGGGTCTAGCACAGATACGCAGTATTTT.

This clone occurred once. The CDR3 region is CASSETGISGNTIYF. In DNA form, the CDR3 reads TGTGCCAGCAGTGAAACAGGGATCTCTGGAAACACCATATATTTT. The gene calls are TRBV28 and TRBJ1-3, with D possibly TRBD1 on 6 matching bases. Germline CDR1 MDHEN, CDR2 SYDVKM. The CDR3 has 15 amino acids. The germline V and J ends were trimmed by 5 bases and 0 bases, with 11 bases remaining between them. Based on the CDR3 plus reference TRBV28 and TRBJ1-3, the full variable domain is DVKVTQSSRYLVKRTGEKVFLECVQDMDHENMFWYRQDPGLGLRLIYFSYDVKMKEKGDIPEGYSVSREKKERFSLILESASTNQTSMYLCASSETGISGNTIYFGEGSWLTVV.

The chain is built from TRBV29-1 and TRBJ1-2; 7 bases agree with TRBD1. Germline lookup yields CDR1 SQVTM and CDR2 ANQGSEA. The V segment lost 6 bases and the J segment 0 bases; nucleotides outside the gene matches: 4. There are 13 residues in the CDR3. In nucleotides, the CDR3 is TGCAGCGTGGTCGGACAGGCTAACTATGGCTACACCTTC. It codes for CSVVGQANYGYTF. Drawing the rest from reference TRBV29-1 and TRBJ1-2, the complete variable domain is SAVISQKPSRDICQRGTSLTIQCQVDSQVTMMFWYRQQPGQSLTLIATANQGSEATYESGFVIDKFPISRPNLTFSTLTVSNMSPEDSSIYLCSVVGQANYGYTFGSGTRLTVV.

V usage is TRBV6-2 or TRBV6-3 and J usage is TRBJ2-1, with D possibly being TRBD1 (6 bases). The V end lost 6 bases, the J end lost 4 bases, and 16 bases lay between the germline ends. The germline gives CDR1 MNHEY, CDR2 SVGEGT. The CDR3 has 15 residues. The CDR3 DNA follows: TGTGCCAGCAGCACAGGGTGGCCTTCTTACAATGAGCAGTTCTTC. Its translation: CASSTGWPSYNEQFF.

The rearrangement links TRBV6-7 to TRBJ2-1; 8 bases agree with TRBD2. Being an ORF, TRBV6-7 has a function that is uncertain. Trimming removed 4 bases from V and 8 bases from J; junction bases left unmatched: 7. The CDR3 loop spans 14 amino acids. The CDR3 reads CASSLRGGPHEQFF. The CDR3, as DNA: TGTGCCAGCAGTTTACGGGGGGGGCCGCATGAGCAGTTCTTC.

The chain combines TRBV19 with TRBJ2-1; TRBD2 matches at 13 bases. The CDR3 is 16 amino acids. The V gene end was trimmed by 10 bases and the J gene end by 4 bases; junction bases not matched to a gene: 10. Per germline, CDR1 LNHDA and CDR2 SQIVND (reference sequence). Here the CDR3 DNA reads TGTGCCACACGCTGGACTAGCGGGGGACTTTACAATGAGCAGTTCTTC. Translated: CATRWTSGGLYNEQFF. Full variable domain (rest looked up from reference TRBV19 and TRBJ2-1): DGGITQSPKYLFRKEGQNVTLSCEQNLNHDAMYWYRQDPGQGLRLIYYSQIVNDFQKGDIAEGYSVSREKKESFPLTVTSAQKNPTAFYLCATRWTSGGLYNEQFFGPGTRLTVL.

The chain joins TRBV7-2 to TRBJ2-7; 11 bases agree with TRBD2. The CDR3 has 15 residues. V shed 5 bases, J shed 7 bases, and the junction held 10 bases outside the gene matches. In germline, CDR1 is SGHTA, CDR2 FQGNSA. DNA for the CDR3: TGTGCCAGCAGCCCTCAAGGGCTAGCGGGAGGTGAGCAGTACTTC. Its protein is CASSPQGLAGGEQYF.

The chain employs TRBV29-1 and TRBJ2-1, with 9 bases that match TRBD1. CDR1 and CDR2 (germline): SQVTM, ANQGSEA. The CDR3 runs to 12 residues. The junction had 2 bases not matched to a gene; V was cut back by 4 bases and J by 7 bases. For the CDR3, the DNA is TGCAGCGTTGCCGGGACAGGGAATGAGCAGTTCTTC. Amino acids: CSVAGTGNEQFF.

The CDR3 nucleotides read TGTGCCAGCAGCCTGTCCCTCGGGACAGGGGGCTTCGGAAACACCATATATTTT. Amino acids: CASSLSLGTGGFGNTIYF. V gene TRBV3-1 (or the pseudogene TRBV3-2) combines with J gene TRBJ1-3, with 12 bases aligning to TRBD1. This CDR3 has 18 amino acids. Looked up from germline, CDR1 is LGHDT and CDR2 is YNNKEL (reference sequence). V trimming: 4 bases; J trimming: 4 bases; junction bases outside the gene matches: 11.

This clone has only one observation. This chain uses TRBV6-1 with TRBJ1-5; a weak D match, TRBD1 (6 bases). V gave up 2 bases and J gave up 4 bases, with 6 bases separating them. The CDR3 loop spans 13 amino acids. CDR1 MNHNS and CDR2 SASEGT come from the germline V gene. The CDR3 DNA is TGTGCCAGCAGTGAACAGGGGAATCAGCCCCAGCATTTT. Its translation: CASSEQGNQPQHF.

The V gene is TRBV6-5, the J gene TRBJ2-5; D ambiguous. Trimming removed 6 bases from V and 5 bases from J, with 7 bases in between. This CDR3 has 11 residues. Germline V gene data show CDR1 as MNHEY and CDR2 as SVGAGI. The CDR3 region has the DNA TGTGCCAGCAGCTCCTTCGAGACCCAGTACTTC. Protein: CASSSFETQYF.

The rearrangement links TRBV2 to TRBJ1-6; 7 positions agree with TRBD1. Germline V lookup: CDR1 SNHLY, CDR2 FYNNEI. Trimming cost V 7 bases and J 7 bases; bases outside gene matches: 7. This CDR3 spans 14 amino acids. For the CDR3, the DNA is TGTGCCAGCAATACAATACAGGGGAATTCACCCCTCCACTTT. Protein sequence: CASNTIQGNSPLHF.

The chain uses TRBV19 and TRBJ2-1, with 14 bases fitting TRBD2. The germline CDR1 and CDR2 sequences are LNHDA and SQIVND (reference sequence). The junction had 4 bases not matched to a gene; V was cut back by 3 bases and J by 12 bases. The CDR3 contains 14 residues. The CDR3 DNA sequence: TGTGCCAGTAGTATCGGGACTAGCGGGAGCCGGCAGTTCTTC. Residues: CASSIGTSGSRQFF.

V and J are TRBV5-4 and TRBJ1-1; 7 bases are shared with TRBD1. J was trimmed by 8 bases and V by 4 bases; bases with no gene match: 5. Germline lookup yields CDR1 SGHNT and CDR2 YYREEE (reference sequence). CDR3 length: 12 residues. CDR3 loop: CASSAIQGEAFF. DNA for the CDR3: TGTGCCAGCAGCGCTATACAGGGGGAAGCTTTCTTT. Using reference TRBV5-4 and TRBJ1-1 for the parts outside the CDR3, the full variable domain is ETGVTQSPTHLIKTRGQQVTLRCSSQSGHNTVSWYQQALGQGPQFIFQYYREEENGRGNFPPRFSGLQFPNYSSELNVNALELDDSALYLCASSAIQGEAFFGQGTRLTVV.